This T cell receptor beta chain was recorded in a study of T cell clusters in autoimmune cytopenias. In terms of frequency, this clonotype is medium-sized. Each sample's input was approximately 270 ng genomic DNA, some 38,000 genome equivalents. TRB was amplified by touch-down multiplex PCR, primer pools A and B combined. TCRdb reprocessed the multiplex PCR reads and keeps a single row for each CDR3 protein, giving no DNA. In total, the table holds nearly 5,000 distinct CDR3 sequences. Germline assignment: CDR1 LNHDA and CDR2 SQIVND (reference sequence). The CDR3 runs to 16 residues. This same sample was also part of a study on T cell repertoires in aging, cancer and after chemotherapy.

The TCR originated in a human donor with chronic lymphocytic leukemia. The donor label of this sample is uncertain. Input material: peripheral blood. V usage is TRBV19 and J usage is TRBJ2-2; TCRdb outputs TRBD1, but without DNA this stays unchecked. The CDR3 reads CASSMARSPNTGELFF.